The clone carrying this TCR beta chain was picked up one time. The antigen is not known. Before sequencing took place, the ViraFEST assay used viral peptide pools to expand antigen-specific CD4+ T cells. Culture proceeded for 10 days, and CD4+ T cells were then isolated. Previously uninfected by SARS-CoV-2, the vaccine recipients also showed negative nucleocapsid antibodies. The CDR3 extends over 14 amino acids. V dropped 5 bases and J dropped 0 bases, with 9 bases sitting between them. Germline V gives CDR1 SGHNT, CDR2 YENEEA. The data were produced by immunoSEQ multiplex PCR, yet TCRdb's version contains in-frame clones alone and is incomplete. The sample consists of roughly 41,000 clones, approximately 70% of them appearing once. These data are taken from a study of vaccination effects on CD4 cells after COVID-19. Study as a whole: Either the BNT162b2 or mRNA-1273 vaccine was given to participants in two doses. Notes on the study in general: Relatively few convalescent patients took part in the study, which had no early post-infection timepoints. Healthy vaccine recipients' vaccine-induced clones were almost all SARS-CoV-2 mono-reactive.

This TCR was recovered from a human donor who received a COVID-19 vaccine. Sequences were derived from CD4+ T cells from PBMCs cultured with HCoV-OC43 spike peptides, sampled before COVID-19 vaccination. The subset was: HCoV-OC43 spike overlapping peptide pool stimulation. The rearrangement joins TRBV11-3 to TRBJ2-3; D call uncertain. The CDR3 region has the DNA TGTGCCAGCAGCCGAGGACGGAGCACAGATACGCAGTATTTT. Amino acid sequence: CASSRGRSTDTQYF.